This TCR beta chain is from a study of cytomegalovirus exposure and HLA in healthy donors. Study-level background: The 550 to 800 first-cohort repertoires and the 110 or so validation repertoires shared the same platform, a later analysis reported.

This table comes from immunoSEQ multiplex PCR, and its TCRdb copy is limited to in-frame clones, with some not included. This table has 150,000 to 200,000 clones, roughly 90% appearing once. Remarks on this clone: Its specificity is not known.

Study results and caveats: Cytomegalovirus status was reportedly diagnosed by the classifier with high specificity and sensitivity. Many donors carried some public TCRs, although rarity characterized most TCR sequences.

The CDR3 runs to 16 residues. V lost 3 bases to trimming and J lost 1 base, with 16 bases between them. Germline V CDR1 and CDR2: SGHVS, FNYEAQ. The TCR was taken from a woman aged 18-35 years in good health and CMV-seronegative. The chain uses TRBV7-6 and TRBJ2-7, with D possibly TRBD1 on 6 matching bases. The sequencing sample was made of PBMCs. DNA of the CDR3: TGTGCCAGCAGCTTTGGGAACAGGGTAGGATCCTACGAGCAGTACTTC. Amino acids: CASSFGNRVGSYEQYF.